A single sample gave rise to the 9 T cell receptor beta chains below, sequenced in a study of T cells in Graves' hyperthyroidism and ophthalmopathy. What was amplified from RNA transcripts were TCR beta CDR3 regions. The study used the HTBI primer set for a first-round RT-PCR of the TCR CDR3. TCRdb re-analysed the multiplex PCR reads in MiXCR, keeping a single row per CDR3 protein. The sample has approximately 620,000 distinct CDR3 sequences, approximately 14% seen once. Sequencing was carried out using blood. Receptors originate from a woman aged 25 to 45 with Graves' hyperthyroidism that later progressed to Graves' ophthalmopathy.

This clonotype turned up a few times. The CDR3 here is CASSLSGSSSYGYTF. The CDR3 nucleotides read TGCGCCAGCAGCTTGTCTGGAAGCTCTAGCTATGGCTACACCTTC. This chain uses TRBV5-1 with TRBJ1-2; D is unresolved. V lost 1 base and J 4 bases, leaving 14 bases between the germline ends. Per germline, CDR1 SGHRS and CDR2 YFSETQ. CDR3 size: 15 residues.

This clonotype was seen ten or more times. The V call is TRBV28, the J call TRBJ2-5; 8 positions match TRBD1. Per germline, CDR1 MDHEN and CDR2 SYDVKM. Trimming at V came to 6 bases and at J to 4 bases, leaving 10 bases not matched to a gene. The CDR3 consists of 15 residues. This CDR3 reads CASSHDRGATETQYF. The CDR3 DNA reads TGTGCCAGCAGCCACGACAGGGGAGCAACAGAGACCCAGTACTTC.

This chain links TRBV20-1 with TRBJ2-7; TRBD2 agrees at 9 bases. V was clipped by 5 bases and J by 3 bases; unmatched bases: 8. From germline, CDR1 is DFQATT and CDR2 SNEGSKA (reference sequence). This CDR3 spans 14 amino acids. The CDR3 DNA reads as TGCAGTGCTGAACTGAGCGGGAGGATCTACGAGCAGTACTTC. It yields the protein CSAELSGRIYEQYF.

The chain carries TRBV19 and TRBJ2-6, with D uncertain. Trimming stripped 5 bases from V and 3 bases from J, with 14 bases between. The CDR3 contains 16 residues. CDR1 and CDR2 (germline): LNHDA, SQIVND (reference sequence). The CDR3 is CASSPVGRNGANVLTF. The CDR3 DNA is TGTGCCAGTAGTCCCGTGGGCAGGAATGGGGCCAACGTCCTGACTTTC. The whole variable domain, filled in from reference TRBV19 and TRBJ2-6, reads DGGITQSPKYLFRKEGQNVTLSCEQNLNHDAMYWYRQDPGQGLRLIYYSQIVNDFQKGDIAEGYSVSREKKESFPLTVTSAQKNPTAFYLCASSPVGRNGANVLTFGAGSRLTVL.

This clonotype was detected many times. This chain joins TRBV18 and TRBJ1-5; 9 nucleotides align to TRBD1. Trimming took 6 bases from V and 7 from J; bases not matched to a gene: 7. Germline V gives CDR1 KGHSH, CDR2 LQKENI. The CDR3 contains 14 residues. CDR3 sequence reads: CASSLRDREQPQHF. In DNA form, the CDR3 reads TGTGCCAGCTCGCTACGGGACAGGGAACAGCCCCAGCATTTT.

This clonotype was found many times. V and J are TRBV4-1 and TRBJ2-7; D perhaps matches TRBD2 (6 bases). Per germline, CDR1 MGHRA and CDR2 YSYEKL. V dropped 1 base and J dropped 0 bases, with 10 bases sitting between them. The CDR3 runs to 15 residues. CDR3 nucleotides: TGCGCCAGCAGCCAAGGACTAGAAATCTCCTACGAGCAGTACTTC. Its protein product is CASSQGLEISYEQYF.

This clonotype was seen many times. The V call is TRBV28, the J call TRBJ2-7, with 10 bases aligning to TRBD1. The V gene's germline CDR1 is MDHEN and CDR2 SYDVKM. The V gene end was trimmed by 1 base and the J gene end by 5 bases; junction bases not matched to a gene: 8. CDR3 length equals 16 residues. The CDR3 DNA sequence: TGTGCCAGCAGTTTATTGGGGGGGACAGGGGAGGACGAGCAGTACTTC. Translated: CASSLLGGTGEDEQYF.

Many counts were recorded for this clonotype. This sequence joins TRBV7-9 and TRBJ1-2, with D possibly TRBD1 on 5 matching bases. The length of the CDR3 is 13 residues. The V and J ends lost 7 bases and 3 bases respectively, with 12 bases between them. Germline assignment: CDR1 SEHNR and CDR2 FQNEAQ (reference sequence). CDR3 loop: CASTLGGDYGYTF. CDR3 bases: TGTGCCAGCACCCTCGGGGGGGACTATGGCTACACCTTC. Using reference TRBV7-9 and TRBJ1-2 for the parts outside the CDR3, the full variable domain is DTGVSQNPRHKITKRGQNVTFRCDPISEHNRLYWYRQTLGQGPEFLTYFQNEAQLEKSRLLSDRFSAERPKGSFSTLEIQRTEQGDSAMYLCASTLGGDYGYTFGSGTRLTVV.

There are a few counts of this clonotype. The CDR3 coding sequence is TGCGCCAGCAGCCACTGGGGCGGCAATCAGCCCCAGCATTTT. Its protein is CASSHWGGNQPQHF. This rearrangement joins TRBV4-1 to TRBJ1-5; TRBD1 might be the D (5 bases). Germline values: CDR1 MGHRA, CDR2 YSYEKL. V lost 3 bases and J 2 bases, leaving 8 bases between the germline ends. This CDR3 has 14 residues.